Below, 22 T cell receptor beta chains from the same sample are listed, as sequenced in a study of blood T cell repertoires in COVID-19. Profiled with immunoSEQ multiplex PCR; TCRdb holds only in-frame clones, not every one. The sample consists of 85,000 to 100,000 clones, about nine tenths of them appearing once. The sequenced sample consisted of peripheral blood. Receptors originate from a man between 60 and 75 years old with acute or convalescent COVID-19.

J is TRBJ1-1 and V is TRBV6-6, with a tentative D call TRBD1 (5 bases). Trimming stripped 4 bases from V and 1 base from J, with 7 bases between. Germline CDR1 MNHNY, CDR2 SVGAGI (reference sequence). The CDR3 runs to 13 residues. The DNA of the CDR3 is TGTGCCAGCAGTTCCACAGGGAACACTGAAGCTTTCTTT. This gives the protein CASSSTGNTEAFF.

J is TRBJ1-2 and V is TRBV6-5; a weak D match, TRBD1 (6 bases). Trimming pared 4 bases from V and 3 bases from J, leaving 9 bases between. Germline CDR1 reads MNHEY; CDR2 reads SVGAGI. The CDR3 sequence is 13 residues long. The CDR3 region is CASSSGVDYGYTF. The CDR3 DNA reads TGTGCCAGCAGTTCAGGGGTTGACTATGGCTACACCTTC.

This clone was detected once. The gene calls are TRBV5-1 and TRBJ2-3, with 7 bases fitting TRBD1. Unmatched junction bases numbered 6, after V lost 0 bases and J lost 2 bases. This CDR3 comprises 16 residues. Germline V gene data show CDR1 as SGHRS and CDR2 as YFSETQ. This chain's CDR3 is CASSLGTGDYTDTQYF. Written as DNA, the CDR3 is TGCGCCAGCAGCTTGGGGACAGGCGATTACACAGATACGCAGTATTTT.

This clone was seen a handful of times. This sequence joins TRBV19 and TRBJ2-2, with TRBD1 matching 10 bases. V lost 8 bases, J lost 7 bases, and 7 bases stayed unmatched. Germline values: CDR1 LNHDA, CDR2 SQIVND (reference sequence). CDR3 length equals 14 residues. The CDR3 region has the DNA TGTGCCAGTGCCGACAGGGGGCTCAGCGGGGAGCTGTTTTTT. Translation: CASADRGLSGELFF.

The CDR3 DNA reads TGTGCCAGCAGTTTAGGGGACACGTCCTACAATGAGCAGTTCTTC. It encodes CASSLGDTSYNEQFF. V gene TRBV27 combines with J gene TRBJ2-1, with D possibly TRBD1 on 6 matching bases. In germline, CDR1 is MNHEY, CDR2 SMNVEV (reference sequence). The CDR3 runs 15 residues. V lost 2 bases to trimming and J lost 1 base, with 9 bases between them.

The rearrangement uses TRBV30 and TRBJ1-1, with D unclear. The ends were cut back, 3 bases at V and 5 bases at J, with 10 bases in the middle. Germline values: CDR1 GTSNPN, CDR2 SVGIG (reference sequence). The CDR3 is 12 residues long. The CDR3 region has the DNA TGTGCCTGGAGACGGATCAGGACTGAAGCTTTCTTT. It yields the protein CAWRRIRTEAFF.

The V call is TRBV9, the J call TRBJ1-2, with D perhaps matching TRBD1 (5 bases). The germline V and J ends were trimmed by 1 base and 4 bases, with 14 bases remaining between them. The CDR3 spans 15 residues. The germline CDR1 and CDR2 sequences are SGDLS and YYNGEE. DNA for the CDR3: TGTGCCAGCAGCGTAAGTGCGGACACCACCTATGGCTACACCTTC. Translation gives CASSVSADTTYGYTF.

CDR3 protein: CASKPDRGNSPLHF. CDR3 sequence (DNA): TGTGCCAGTAAGCCGGACAGGGGGAATTCACCCCTCCACTTT. This rearrangement joins TRBV19 to TRBJ1-6, with 10 bases matching TRBD1. This CDR3 has 14 amino acids. Per the germline V gene, CDR1 is LNHDA and CDR2 is SQIVND (reference sequence). J was trimmed by 7 bases and V by 7 bases; bases with no gene match: 4.

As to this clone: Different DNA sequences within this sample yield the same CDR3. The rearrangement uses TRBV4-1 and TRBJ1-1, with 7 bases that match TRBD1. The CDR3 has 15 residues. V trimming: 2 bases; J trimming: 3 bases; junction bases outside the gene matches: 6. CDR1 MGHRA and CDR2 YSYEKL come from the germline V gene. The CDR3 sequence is CASSQTGTADTEAFF. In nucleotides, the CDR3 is TGCGCCAGCAGCCAAACCGGGACAGCCGACACTGAAGCTTTCTTT.

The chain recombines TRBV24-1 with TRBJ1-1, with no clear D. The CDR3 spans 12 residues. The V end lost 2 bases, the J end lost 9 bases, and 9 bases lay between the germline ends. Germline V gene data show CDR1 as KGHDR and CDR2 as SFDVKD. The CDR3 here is CATSDSSDKAFF. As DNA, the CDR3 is TGTGCCACCAGTGATTCCTCAGATAAAGCTTTCTTT.

In nucleotides, the CDR3 is TGCGCCAGCAGCGGAGTGAACTCTGGAAACACCATATATTTT. Its translation: CASSGVNSGNTIYF. The rearrangement joins TRBV5-1 to TRBJ1-3; D is unresolved. The CDR3 consists of 14 residues. Trimming removed 4 bases at V and 0 bases at J, with 8 bases between. Germline V gene lookup returns CDR1 SGHRS and CDR2 YFSETQ.

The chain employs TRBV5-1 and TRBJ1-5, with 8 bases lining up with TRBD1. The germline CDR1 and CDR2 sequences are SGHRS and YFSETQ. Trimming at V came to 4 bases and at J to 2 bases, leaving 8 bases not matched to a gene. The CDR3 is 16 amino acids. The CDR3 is CASSPGQGGGNQPQHF. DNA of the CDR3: TGCGCCAGCAGCCCAGGACAGGGAGGTGGCAATCAGCCCCAGCATTTT.

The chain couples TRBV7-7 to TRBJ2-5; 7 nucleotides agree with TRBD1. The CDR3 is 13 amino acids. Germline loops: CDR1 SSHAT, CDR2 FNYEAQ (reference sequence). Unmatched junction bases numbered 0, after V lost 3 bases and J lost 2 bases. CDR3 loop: CASSLGQQETQYF. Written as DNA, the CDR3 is TGTGCCAGCAGCTTGGGACAGCAAGAGACCCAGTACTTC.

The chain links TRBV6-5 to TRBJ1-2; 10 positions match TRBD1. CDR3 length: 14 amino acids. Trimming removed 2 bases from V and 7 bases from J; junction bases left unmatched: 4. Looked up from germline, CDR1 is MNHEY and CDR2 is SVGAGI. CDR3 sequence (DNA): TGTGCCAGCAGTTACGGGGGGACAGGGGTTGGCTACACCTTC. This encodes CASSYGGTGVGYTF.

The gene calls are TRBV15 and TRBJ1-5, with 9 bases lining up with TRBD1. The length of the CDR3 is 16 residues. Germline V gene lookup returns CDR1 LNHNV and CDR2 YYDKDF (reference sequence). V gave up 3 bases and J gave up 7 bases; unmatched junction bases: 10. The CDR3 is CATSRGQGQLEQPQHF. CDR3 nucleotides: TGTGCCACCAGCAGGGGACAGGGCCAGTTAGAACAGCCCCAGCATTTT.

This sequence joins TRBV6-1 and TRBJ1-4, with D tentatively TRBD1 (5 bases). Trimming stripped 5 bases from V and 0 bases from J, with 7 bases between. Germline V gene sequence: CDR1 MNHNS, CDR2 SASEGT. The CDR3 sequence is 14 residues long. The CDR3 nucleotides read TGTGCCAGCAGTCGGGGGGCAACTAATGAAAAACTGTTTTTT. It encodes CASSRGATNEKLFF.

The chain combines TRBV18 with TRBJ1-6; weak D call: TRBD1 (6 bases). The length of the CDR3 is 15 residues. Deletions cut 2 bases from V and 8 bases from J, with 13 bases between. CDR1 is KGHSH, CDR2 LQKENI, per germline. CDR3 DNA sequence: TGTGCCAGCTCACCAAGTCAGGGGAGAGATTCACCCCTCCACTTT. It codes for CASSPSQGRDSPLHF. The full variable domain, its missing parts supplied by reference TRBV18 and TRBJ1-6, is NAGVMQNPRHLVRRRGQEARLRCSPMKGHSHVYWYRQLPEEGLKFMVYLQKENIIDESGMPKERFSAEFPKEGPSILRIQQVVRGDSAAYFCASSPSQGRDSPLHFGNGTRLTVT.

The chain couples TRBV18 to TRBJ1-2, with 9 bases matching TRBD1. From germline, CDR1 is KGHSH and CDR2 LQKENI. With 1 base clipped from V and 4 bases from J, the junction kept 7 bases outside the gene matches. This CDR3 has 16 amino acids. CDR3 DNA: TGTGCCAGCTCACCACTCCGGGACAGGGACGTCTATGGCTACACCTTC. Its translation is CASSPLRDRDVYGYTF.

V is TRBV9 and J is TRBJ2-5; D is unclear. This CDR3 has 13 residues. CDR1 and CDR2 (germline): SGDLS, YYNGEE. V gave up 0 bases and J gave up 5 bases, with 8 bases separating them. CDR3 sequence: CASSVAPGETQYF. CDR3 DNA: TGTGCCAGCAGCGTAGCCCCCGGGGAGACCCAGTACTTC.

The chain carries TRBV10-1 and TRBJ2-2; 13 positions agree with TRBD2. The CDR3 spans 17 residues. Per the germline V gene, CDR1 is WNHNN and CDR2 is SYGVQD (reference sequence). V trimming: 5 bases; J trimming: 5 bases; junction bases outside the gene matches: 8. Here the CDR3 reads CASSLTSGGPGTGELFF. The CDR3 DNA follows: TGCGCCAGCAGTTTGACTAGCGGGGGGCCGGGGACCGGGGAGCTGTTTTTT.

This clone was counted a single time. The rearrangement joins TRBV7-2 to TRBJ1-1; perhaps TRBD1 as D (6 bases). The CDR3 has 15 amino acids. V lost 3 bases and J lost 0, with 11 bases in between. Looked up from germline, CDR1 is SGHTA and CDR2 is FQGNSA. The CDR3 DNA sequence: TGTGCCAGCAGCTTCAGGGGAACGATGAACACTGAAGCTTTCTTT. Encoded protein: CASSFRGTMNTEAFF.

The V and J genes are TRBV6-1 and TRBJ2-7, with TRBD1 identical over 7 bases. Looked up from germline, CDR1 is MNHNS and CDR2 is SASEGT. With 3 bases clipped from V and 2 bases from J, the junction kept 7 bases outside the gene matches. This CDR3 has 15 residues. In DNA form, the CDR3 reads TGTGCCAGCAGTGAGGTGGGGGACAGAACCTACGAGCAGTACGTC. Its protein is CASSEVGDRTYEQYV.